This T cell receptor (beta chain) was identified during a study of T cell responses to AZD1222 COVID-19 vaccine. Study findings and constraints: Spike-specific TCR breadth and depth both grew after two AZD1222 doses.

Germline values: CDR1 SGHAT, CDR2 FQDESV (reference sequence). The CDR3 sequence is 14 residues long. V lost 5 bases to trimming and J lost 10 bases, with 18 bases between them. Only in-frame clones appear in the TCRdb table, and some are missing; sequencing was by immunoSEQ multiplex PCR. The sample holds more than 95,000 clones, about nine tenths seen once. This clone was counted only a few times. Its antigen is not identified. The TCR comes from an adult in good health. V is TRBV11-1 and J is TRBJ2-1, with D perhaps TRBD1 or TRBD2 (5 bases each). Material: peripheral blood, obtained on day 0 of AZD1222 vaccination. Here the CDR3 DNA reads TGTGCCAGCAGCACCCGGGACGGTCAGCGGGAGCAGTTCTTC. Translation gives CASSTRDGQREQFF.